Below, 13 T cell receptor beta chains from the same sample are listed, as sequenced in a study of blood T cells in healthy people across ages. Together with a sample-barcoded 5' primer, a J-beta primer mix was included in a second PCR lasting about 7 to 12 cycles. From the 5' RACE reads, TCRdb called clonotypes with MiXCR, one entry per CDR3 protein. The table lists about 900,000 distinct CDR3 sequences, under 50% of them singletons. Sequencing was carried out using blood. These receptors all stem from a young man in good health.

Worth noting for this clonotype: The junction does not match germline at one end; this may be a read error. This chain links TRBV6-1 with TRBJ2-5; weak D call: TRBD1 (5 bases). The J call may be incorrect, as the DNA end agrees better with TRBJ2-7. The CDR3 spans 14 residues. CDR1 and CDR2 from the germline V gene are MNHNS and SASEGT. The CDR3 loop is CASREGLGLREQYF. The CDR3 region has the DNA TGTGCCAGCAGGGAAGGCTTGGGGCTACGCGAGCAGTACTTC.

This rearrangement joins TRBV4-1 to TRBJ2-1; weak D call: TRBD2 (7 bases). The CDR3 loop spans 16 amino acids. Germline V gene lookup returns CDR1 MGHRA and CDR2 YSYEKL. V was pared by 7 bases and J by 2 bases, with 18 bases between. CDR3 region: CASTNMGGGTYNEQFF. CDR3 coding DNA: TGCGCCAGCACCAATATGGGGGGGGGCACCTACAATGAGCAGTTCTTC.

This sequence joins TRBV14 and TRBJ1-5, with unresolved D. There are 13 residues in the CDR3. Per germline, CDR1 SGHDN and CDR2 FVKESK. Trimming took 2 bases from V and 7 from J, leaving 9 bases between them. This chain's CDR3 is CASSQYETQPQHF. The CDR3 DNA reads TGTGCCAGCAGCCAATATGAGACGCAGCCCCAGCATTTT. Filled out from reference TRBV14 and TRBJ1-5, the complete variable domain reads EAGVTQFPSHSVIEKGQTVTLRCDPISGHDNLYWYRRVMGKEIKFLLHFVKESKQDESGMPNNRFLAERTGGTYSTLKVQPAELEDSGVYFCASSQYETQPQHFGDGTRLSIL.

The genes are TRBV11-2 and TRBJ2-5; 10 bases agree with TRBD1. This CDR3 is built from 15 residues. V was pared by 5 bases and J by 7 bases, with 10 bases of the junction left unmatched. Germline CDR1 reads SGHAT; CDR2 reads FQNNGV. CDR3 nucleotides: TGTGCCAGCAGCACACGCGACAGGGGGCGCGGGACCCAGTACTTC. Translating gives CASSTRDRGRGTQYF. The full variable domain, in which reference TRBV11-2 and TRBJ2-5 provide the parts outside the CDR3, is EAGVAQSPRYKIIEKRQSVAFWCNPISGHATLYWYQQILGQGPKLLIQFQNNGVVDDSQLPKDRFSAERLKGVDSTLKIQPAKLEDSAVYLCASSTRDRGRGTQYFGPGTRLLVL.

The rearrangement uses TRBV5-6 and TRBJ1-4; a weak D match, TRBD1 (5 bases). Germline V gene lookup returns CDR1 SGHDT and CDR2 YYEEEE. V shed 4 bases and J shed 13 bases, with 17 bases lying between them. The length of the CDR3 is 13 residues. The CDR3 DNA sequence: TGTGCCAGCAGCCATGACCGCGCCCAGGGACTGTTTTTT. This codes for CASSHDRAQGLFF.

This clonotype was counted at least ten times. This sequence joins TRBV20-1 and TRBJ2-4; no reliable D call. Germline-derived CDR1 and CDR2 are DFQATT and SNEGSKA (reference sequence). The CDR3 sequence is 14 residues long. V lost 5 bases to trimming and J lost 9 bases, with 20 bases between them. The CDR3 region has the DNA TGCAGTGCTCGCAACGATGCCCTAAAGGGCATTCAGTACTTC. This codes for CSARNDALKGIQYF.

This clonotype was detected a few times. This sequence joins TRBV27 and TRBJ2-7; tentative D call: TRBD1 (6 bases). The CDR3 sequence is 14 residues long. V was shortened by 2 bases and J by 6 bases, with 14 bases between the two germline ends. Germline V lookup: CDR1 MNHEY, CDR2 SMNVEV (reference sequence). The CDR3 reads CASSLQGSTVEQYF. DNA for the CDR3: TGTGCCAGCAGTTTACAGGGGTCGACGGTCGAGCAGTACTTC.

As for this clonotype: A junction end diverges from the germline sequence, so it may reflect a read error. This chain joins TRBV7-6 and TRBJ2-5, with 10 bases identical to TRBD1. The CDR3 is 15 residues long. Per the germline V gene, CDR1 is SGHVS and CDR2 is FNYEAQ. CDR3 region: CANSWGQGSGETQYF. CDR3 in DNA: TGTGCCAACAGCTGGGGACAGGGGTCGGGCGAGACCCAGTACTTC.

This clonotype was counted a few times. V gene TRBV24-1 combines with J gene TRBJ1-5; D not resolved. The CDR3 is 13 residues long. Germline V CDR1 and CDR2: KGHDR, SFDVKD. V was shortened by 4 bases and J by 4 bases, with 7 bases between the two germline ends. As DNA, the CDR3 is TGTGCCACCAGTGAAACCGGGAATCAGCCCCAGCATTTT. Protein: CATSETGNQPQHF.

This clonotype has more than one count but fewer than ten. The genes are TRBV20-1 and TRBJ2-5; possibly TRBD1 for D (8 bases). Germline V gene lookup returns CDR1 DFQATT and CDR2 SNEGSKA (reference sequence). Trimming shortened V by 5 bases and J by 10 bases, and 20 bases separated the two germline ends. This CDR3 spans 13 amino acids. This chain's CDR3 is CSASTGEGVGQYF. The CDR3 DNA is TGCAGTGCTTCGACAGGGGAGGGGGTCGGCCAGTACTTC.

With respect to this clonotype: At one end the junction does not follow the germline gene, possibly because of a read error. The CDR3 is CTSSSELNTEAFF. For the CDR3, the DNA is TGTACCAGCAGCTCCGAACTGAACACTGAAGCTTTCTTT. The chain is built from TRBV7-9 and TRBJ1-1; D call uncertain. Germline V gene data show CDR1 as SEHNR and CDR2 as FQNEAQ (reference sequence). The CDR3 extends over 13 amino acids.

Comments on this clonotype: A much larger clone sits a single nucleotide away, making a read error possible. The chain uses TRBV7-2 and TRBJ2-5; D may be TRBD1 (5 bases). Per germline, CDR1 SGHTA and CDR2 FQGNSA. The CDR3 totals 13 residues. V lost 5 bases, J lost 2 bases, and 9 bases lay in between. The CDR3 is CASSADSQETQYF. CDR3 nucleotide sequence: TGTGCCAGCAGCGCAGACAGTCAAGAGACCCAGTACTTC.

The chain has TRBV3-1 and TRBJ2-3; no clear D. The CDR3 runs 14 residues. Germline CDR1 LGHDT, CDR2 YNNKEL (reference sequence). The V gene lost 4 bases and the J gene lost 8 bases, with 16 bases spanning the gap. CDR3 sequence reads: CASSLAARPGTQYF. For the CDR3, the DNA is TGTGCCAGCAGCCTCGCGGCGCGGCCCGGTACGCAGTATTTT.